One sample yielded the 4 T cell receptor beta chains listed below, sequenced in a study of chemoradiotherapy in HPV16-positive cancers. Repertoires were generated with immunoSEQ multiplex PCR, while TCRdb's copy carries only in-frame clones and drops some. The table records under 15,000 clones, about 80% of them present only once. The sample was taken from a patient who underwent chemoradiotherapy. The source of these receptors is a human donor with HPV-associated anogenital cancer.

This clone was detected a few times. The chain carries TRBV6-5 and TRBJ1-1; D might be TRBD1 (6 bases). This CDR3 region has 13 residues. The ends were cut back, 3 bases at V and 10 bases at J, with 15 bases in the middle. Germline values: CDR1 MNHEY, CDR2 SVGAGI. CDR3 coding DNA: TGTGCCAGCAGTTATCCAGGAACAGGGAGAGCTTTCTTT. Residues: CASSYPGTGRAFF.

J is TRBJ1-1 and V is TRBV9; 10 nucleotides match TRBD1. V shed 4 bases, J shed 2 bases, and the junction held 5 bases outside the gene matches. This CDR3 region has 15 residues. The germline CDR1 and CDR2 sequences are SGDLS and YYNGEE. CDR3 sequence reads: CASSPRDRGNTEAFF. In DNA, the CDR3 is TGTGCCAGCAGCCCCCGGGACAGGGGAAACACTGAAGCTTTCTTT. Based on the CDR3 plus reference TRBV9 and TRBJ1-1, the full variable domain is DSGVTQTPKHLITATGQRVTLRCSPRSGDLSVYWYQQSLDQGLQFLIQYYNGEERAKGNILERFSAQQFPDLHSELNLSSLELGDSALYFCASSPRDRGNTEAFFGQGTRLTVV.

With respect to this clone: At one end, the junction sequence differs from germline, possibly due to a read error. The V gene is TRBV5-1, the J gene TRBJ2-3; 10 positions agree with TRBD2. The CDR3 spans 20 residues. CDR1 is SGHRS and CDR2 is YFSETQ in the germline V gene. This CDR3 is CASSLVASGGSGLSTDTQYF. Written as DNA, the CDR3 is TGCGCCAGCAGCTTGGTTGCTAGCGGGGGTTCCGGACTCAGCACCGATACGCAGTATTTT.

The V gene is TRBV5-4, the J gene TRBJ2-7, with TRBD1 identical over 9 bases. Looked up from germline, CDR1 is SGHNT and CDR2 is YYREEE (reference sequence). V dropped 4 bases and J dropped 0; count of bases not matched to a gene: 5. This CDR3 comprises 15 residues. CDR3 bases: TGTGCCAGCAGCCCCACACAGGGGGCCTCCTACGAGCAGTACTTC. Protein: CASSPTQGASYEQYF. Full variable domain (outside the CDR3, taken from reference TRBV5-4 and TRBJ2-7): ETGVTQSPTHLIKTRGQQVTLRCSSQSGHNTVSWYQQALGQGPQFIFQYYREEENGRGNFPPRFSGLQFPNYSSELNVNALELDDSALYLCASSPTQGASYEQYFGPGTRLTVT.